This T cell receptor beta chain was recorded in a study of blood T cell repertoires in COVID-19. Turning to the study itself: Some COVID-19 samples were acute and others convalescent; all came from the United States, Italy and Spain. PBMCs, B-cell-depleted T cells, or T cells were the source of the cDNA or gDNA that made up the material.

Produced via immunoSEQ multiplex PCR; TCRdb's table is partial and in-frame only. Of 210,000 or so clones listed, about 88% are singletons. Trimming cost V 6 bases and J 4 bases; bases outside gene matches: 10. Per the germline V gene, CDR1 is LGHDT and CDR2 is YNNKEL (reference sequence). This CDR3 has 16 amino acids. The clonotype comes from a woman aged 55 to 70 with acute or convalescent COVID-19. Sequenced: peripheral blood. The gene calls are TRBV3-1 (or the pseudogene TRBV3-2) and TRBJ2-2, with 8 bases lining up with TRBD2. The CDR3 region is CASRHTSGRVTGELFF. CDR3 coding DNA: TGTGCCAGCAGACATACTAGCGGTCGAGTCACCGGGGAGCTGTTTTTT.